The clone carrying this T cell receptor beta chain occurred once. Its cognate antigen is unknown. CDR1 and CDR2 (germline): SQVTM, ANQGSEA. Trimming took 6 bases from V and 12 from J; bases not matched to a gene: 15. The CDR3 consists of 14 residues. This sample is part of a study of blood T cells in healthy people across ages. For the second PCR, which ran for about 6 to 12 cycles, a sample-barcoded 5' primer and a J-beta primer mix were used. Using its own MiXCR run on the 5' RACE reads, TCRdb lists one record per CDR3 protein. The table includes about 1.6 million distinct CDR3 sequences, about 31% detected once. Study-level points and caveats: The study lacked donor CMV status, which possibly confounded expanded clonotype changes.

The chain recombines TRBV29-1 with TRBJ2-1; TRBD1 matches at 9 bases. The receptor's source is a woman aged 25 to 39 in good health. The sample consisted of blood. This chain's CDR3 is CSVVGQGQVVGQFF. The CDR3 DNA reads as TGCAGCGTCGTGGGACAGGGCCAGGTAGTAGGGCAGTTCTTC.